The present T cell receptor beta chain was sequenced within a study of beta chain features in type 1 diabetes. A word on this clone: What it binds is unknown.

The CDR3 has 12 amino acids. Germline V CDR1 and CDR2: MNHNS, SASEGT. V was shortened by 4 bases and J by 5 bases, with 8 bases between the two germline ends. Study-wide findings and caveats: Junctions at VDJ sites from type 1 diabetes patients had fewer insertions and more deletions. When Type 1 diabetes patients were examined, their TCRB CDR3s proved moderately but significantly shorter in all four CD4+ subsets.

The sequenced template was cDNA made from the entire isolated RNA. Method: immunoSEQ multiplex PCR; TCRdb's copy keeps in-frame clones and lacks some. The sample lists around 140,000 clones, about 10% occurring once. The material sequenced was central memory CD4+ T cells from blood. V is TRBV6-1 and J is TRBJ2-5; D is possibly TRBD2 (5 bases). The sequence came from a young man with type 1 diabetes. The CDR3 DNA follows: TGTGCCAGCAGTGCGCTAGCTGAGACCCAGTACTTC. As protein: CASSALAETQYF.